Listed below are T cell receptor beta chains from one sample, sequenced in a study of radiotherapy plus CTLA-4 blockade in lung cancer. Here immunoSEQ multiplex PCR was the method, and the copy in TCRdb shows in-frame clones only, minus some. The sample gives roughly 100,000 clones, about 85% of which show up once; 2% to 2.5% is in the top ten. Sequenced here: peripheral blood, sampled from a patient treated with radiotherapy plus ipilimumab. These receptors all come from a human donor with non-small cell lung cancer that progressed on radiotherapy plus ipilimumab. Some clones in this sample may be carry-over from other donors' samples. Each CDR3 is given with its conserved first and last residue. A D gene is named only where the DNA matches it firmly. Rows may omit the clone size; those that give it use once, few, many or a size class.

abundance	len	v_gene	d_gene	j_gene	CDR3aa	CDR3nt
.	14	TRBV7-9	TRBD1	TRBJ1-2	CASSLGTGPYGYTF	TGTGCCAGCAGCCTCGGGACAGGGCCTTATGGCTACACCTTC
.	15	TRBV7-9	TRBD1	TRBJ2-7	CASSPQGVATYEQYF	TGTGCCAGCAGCCCACAGGGGGTGGCGACCTACGAGCAGTACTTC
.	14	TRBV19	TRBD2	TRBJ2-3	CASETSGGAGTQYF	TGTGCCAGTGAGACTAGCGGGGGGGCCGGTACGCAGTATTTT
.	15	TRBV7-3	.	TRBJ1-6	CASSLIAHIDSPLHF	TGTGCCAGCAGCTTAATCGCTCATATTGATTCACCCCTCCACTTT
.	16	TRBV7-2	TRBD2	TRBJ2-7	CASSLRLAGGKGEQYF	TGTGCCAGCAGCCTCAGACTAGCGGGGGGTAAAGGCGAGCAGTACTTC
.	14	TRBV5-6	.	TRBJ1-1	CASSYRDLGTEAFF	TGTGCCAGCAGCTACAGGGATCTTGGTACTGAAGCTTTCTTT
.	14	TRBV7-3	.	TRBJ1-1	CASSQGVGYTEAFF	TGTGCCAGCAGCCAGGGTGTGGGGTACACTGAAGCTTTCTTT
.	12	TRBV10-3	.	TRBJ2-1	CAIMRAGNEQFF	TGTGCCATCATGAGGGCGGGTAATGAGCAGTTCTTC
once	14	TRBV28	.	TRBJ2-7	CASSSRDSFYEQYF	TGTGCCAGCAGTTCCCGGGATAGTTTCTACGAGCAGTACTTC
.	14	TRBV5-1	.	TRBJ2-5	CASSPRERGETQYF	TGCGCCAGCAGCCCGAGGGAGAGGGGAGAGACCCAGTACTTC
.	13	TRBV11-1	.	TRBJ2-1	CASSLYPAYEQFF	TGTGCCAGCAGCTTATATCCGGCCTATGAGCAGTTCTTC
.	14	TRBV5-1	.	TRBJ2-5	CASSLVGGAETQYF	TGCGCCAGCAGCTTGGTTGGGGGCGCAGAGACCCAGTACTTC
.	14	TRBV7-2	TRBD2	TRBJ2-2	CASKGLANTGELFF	TGTGCCAGCAAAGGACTAGCCAACACCGGGGAGCTGTTTTTT
.	13	TRBV7-2	.	TRBJ1-1	CASSLFRGGEAFF	TGTGCCAGCAGCTTATTTAGGGGGGGTGAAGCTTTCTTT
.	11	TRBV10-1	.	TRBJ1-2	CASSEIDGYTF	TGCGCCAGCAGTGAAATTGATGGCTACACCTTC
.	16	TRBV19	.	TRBJ1-1	CASSPNGGESPSEAFF	TGTGCCAGTAGTCCTAACGGGGGGGAGAGCCCATCTGAAGCTTTCTTT
.	15	TRBV27	TRBD1	TRBJ1-2	CASSPGQGALHGYTF	TGTGCCAGCAGTCCCGGACAGGGGGCCTTGCATGGCTACACCTTC
.	19	TRBV7-3	.	TRBJ1-1	CASSFSGGLLGQTNTEAFF	TGTGCCAGCAGCTTTTCAGGCGGCCTACTCGGACAGACGAACACTGAAGCTTTCTTT
.	13	TRBV4-2	.	TRBJ1-2	CASSQASGYGYTF	TGTGCCAGCAGCCAAGCATCAGGGTATGGCTACACCTTC
.	15	TRBV4-2	.	TRBJ1-5	CASSHGGASNQPQHF	TGTGCCAGCAGCCATGGAGGGGCTAGCAATCAGCCCCAGCATTTT
.	15	TRBV11-2	TRBD1	TRBJ2-7	CASSFGQASSYEQYF	TGTGCCAGCAGCTTCGGACAGGCATCGAGCTACGAGCAGTACTTC
few	15	TRBV19	TRBD2	TRBJ2-7	CASSPIIAGLYEQYF	TGTGCCAGTAGTCCCATAATAGCGGGGCTGTACGAGCAGTACTTC
.	13	TRBV2	TRBD1	TRBJ2-3	CARTGVDTDTRYF	TGTGCCAGAACAGGGGTCGACACAGATACGCGGTATTTT
.	14	TRBV5-4	.	TRBJ1-1	CASSLAAGNTEAFF	TGTGCCAGCAGCTTGGCGGCCGGGAACACTGAAGCTTTCTTT
.	15	TRBV7-3	.	TRBJ2-7	CASSLLAGLEYEQYF	TGTGCCAGCAGCTTACTCGCAGGCCTCGAGTACGAGCAGTACTTC
once	15	TRBV7-9	.	TRBJ1-1	CASSVPTKRPTEAFF	TGTGCCAGCAGCGTCCCGACCAAAAGACCGACCGAAGCTTTCTTT
.	15	TRBV7-9	.	TRBJ1-6	CASSLATGEGSPLHF	TGTGCCAGCAGCTTAGCGACCGGGGAAGGTTCACCCCTCCACTTT
.	15	TRBV6-5	TRBD1	TRBJ2-2	CASSIRQGSTGELFF	TGTGCCAGCAGTATTCGACAGGGGAGCACCGGGGAGCTGTTTTTT
.	13	TRBV11-2	TRBD1	TRBJ1-1	CASSFGTETEAFF	TGTGCCAGCAGCTTTGGGACAGAAACTGAAGCTTTCTTT
.	14	TRBV6-5	.	TRBJ1-5	CASSSGGAYQPQHF	TGTGCCAGCAGTAGTGGGGGGGCCTACCAGCCCCAGCATTTT
.	13	TRBV2	.	TRBJ2-2	CASRVVGPGELFF	TGTGCCAGCAGAGTCGTGGGGCCTGGGGAGCTGTTTTTT
.	15	TRBV7-9	.	TRBJ1-1	CASGLGGFGGTEAFF	TGTGCCAGCGGCTTAGGAGGGTTCGGGGGCACTGAAGCTTTCTTT
.	13	TRBV27	.	TRBJ1-2	CASSLSQSYGYTF	TGTGCCAGCAGTTTATCCCAGAGCTATGGCTACACCTTC
.	14	TRBV18	TRBD1	TRBJ1-4	CASSPAGGMEKLFF	TGTGCCAGCTCACCCGCAGGGGGCATGGAAAAACTGTTTTTT
.	14	TRBV7-6	.	TRBJ2-1	CASSPSPTYNEQFF	TGTGCCAGCAGCCCATCTCCGACCTACAATGAGCAGTTCTTC
.	20	TRBV5-1	TRBD2	TRBJ2-3	CASSPNPGLAGGPSTDTQYF	TGCGCCAGCTCCCCCAATCCGGGACTAGCGGGGGGGCCGAGCACAGATACGCAGTATTTT
.	15	TRBV7-2	.	TRBJ2-1	CASSLGRGLYNEQFF	TGTGCCAGCAGCCTAGGTCGGGGCCTTTACAATGAGCAGTTCTTC
.	15	TRBV28	.	TRBJ2-7	CASIRGGENSYEQYF	TGTGCCAGCATCAGGGGGGGGGAGAACTCCTACGAGCAGTACTTC
.	15	TRBV18	.	TRBJ2-7	CASSPSGLRGHEQYF	TGTGCCAGCTCACCCTCGGGCCTCCGGGGGCACGAGCAGTACTTC
.	19	TRBV12-5	.	TRBJ1-5	CASGLVLGGRKYSNQPQHF	TGTGCTAGTGGTTTGGTATTGGGAGGACGGAAGTATAGCAATCAGCCCCAGCATTTT